This TCR beta chain was sequenced during a study of T-cell reconstitution after alpha-beta-depleted transplantation in children. The ends lost 1 base at V and 4 bases at J; junction bases unmatched: 4. Germline V gives CDR1 DFQATT, CDR2 SNEGSKA (reference sequence). This CDR3 region has 14 residues. The authors prepared the TCRbeta library with unique molecular identifiers. MiXCR, applied by TCRdb to the PCR reads, yields one record per CDR3 protein. Of about a million distinct CDR3 sequences detected, about 29% appear once; the ten largest clones hold roughly 30%. Specimen: PBMCs, mostly from graft donor cells, collected 360 days after TCRalphabeta/CD19-depleted stem cell transplant. The clonotype comes from a boy under two years old who had a stem cell transplant for SCID, so the T cells may come from the graft donor. The chain recombines TRBV20-1 with TRBJ1-5; the match to TRBD1 covers 7 bases. This CDR3 is CSARVPDRNQPQHF. CDR3 in DNA: TGCAGTGCTAGAGTTCCGGACAGGAATCAGCCCCAGCATTTT.